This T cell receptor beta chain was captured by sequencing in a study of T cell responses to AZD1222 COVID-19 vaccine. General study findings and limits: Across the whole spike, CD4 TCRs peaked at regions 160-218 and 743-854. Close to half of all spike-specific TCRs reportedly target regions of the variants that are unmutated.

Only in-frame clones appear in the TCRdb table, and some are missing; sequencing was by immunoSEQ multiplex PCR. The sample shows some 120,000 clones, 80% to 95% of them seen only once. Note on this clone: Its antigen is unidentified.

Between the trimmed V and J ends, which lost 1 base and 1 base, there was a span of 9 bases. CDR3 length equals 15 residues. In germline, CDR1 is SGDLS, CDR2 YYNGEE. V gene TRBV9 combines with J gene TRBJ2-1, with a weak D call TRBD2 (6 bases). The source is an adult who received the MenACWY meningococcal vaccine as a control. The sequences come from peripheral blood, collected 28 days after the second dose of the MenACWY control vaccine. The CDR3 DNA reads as TGTGCCAGCAGCGTAATTGCGGGGTCCTACAATGAGCAGTTCTTC. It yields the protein CASSVIAGSYNEQFF. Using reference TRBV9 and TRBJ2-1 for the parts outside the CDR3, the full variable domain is DSGVTQTPKHLITATGQRVTLRCSPRSGDLSVYWYQQSLDQGLQFLIQYYNGEERAKGNILERFSAQQFPDLHSELNLSSLELGDSALYFCASSVIAGSYNEQFFGPGTRLTVL.